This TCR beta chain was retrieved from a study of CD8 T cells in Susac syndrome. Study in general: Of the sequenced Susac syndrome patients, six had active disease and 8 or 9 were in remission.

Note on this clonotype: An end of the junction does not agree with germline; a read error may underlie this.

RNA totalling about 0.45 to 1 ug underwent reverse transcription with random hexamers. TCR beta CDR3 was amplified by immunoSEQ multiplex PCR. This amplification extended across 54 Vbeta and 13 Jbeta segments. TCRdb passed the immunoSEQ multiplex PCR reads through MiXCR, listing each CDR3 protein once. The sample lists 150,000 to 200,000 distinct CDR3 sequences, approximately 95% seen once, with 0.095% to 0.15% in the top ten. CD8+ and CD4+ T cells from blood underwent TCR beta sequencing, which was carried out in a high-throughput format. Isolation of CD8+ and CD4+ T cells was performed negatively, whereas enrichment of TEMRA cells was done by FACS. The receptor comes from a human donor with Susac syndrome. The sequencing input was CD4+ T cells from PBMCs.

CDR3 nucleotides: TGTGCTAGCAGCTTAGGTCAGGGTACCTACAATGAGCAGTTCTTC. Protein product: CASSLGQGTYNEQFF. This chain links TRBV7-7 with TRBJ2-1, with D perhaps TRBD1 (5 bases). The CDR3 runs to 15 residues. The germline V gene encodes CDR1 SSHAT and CDR2 FNYEAQ (reference sequence). Full variable domain (missing parts from reference TRBV7-7 and TRBJ2-1): GAGVSQSPRYKVTKRGQDVTLRCDPISSHATLYWYQQALGQGPEFLTYFNYEAQPDKSGLPSDRFSAERPEGSISTLTIQRTEQRDSAMYRCASSLGQGTYNEQFFGPGTRLTVL.